This TCR beta chain appears in the sequencing data of a study of blood T cell repertoires in COVID-19. The CDR3 extends over 13 amino acids. The V end lost 7 bases, the J end lost 2 bases, and 9 bases lay between the germline ends. From germline, CDR1 is SNHLY and CDR2 FYNNEI. Cohort placement rested on clinical history that participants reported themselves. In the original processing: Scientists estimated how many nucleated cells there were by amplifying reference gene primers. Clones were read by immunoSEQ multiplex PCR, and TCRdb kept only the in-frame ones, dropping some. V and J calls and clone size are given by that table; D and trimming were obtained from the DNA. The sample consists of about 170,000 clones, around 80% of them appearing once.

The sequence was obtained from a woman between 65 and 79 years old in a cohort exposed to, infected with or recovered from COVID-19 (not recorded which). This rearrangement joins TRBV2 to TRBJ2-1; D might be TRBD1 (6 bases). Sequenced sample: PBMCs or T cells enriched from blood (not recorded which). The CDR3 here is CASNRAPYNEQFF. CDR3 DNA: TGTGCCAGCAACAGGGCCCCCTACAATGAGCAGTTCTTC.